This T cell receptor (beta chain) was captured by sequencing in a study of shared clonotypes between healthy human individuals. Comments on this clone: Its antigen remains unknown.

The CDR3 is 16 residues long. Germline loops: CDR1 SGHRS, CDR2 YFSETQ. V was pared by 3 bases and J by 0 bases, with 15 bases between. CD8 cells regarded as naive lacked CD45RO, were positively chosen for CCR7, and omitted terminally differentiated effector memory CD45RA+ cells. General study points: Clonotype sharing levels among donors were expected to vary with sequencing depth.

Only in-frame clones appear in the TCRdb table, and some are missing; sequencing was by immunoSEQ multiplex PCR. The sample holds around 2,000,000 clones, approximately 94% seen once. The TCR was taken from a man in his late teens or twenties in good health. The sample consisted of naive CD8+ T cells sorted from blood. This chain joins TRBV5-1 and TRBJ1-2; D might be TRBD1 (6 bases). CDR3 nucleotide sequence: TGCGCCAGCAGCTCCGCAGCGGGACAACCTAACTATGGCTACACCTTC. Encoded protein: CASSSAAGQPNYGYTF.